This T cell receptor (beta chain) was sequenced during a study of T cell changes during pregnancy in multiple sclerosis. Method: immunoSEQ multiplex PCR; TCRdb's copy keeps in-frame clones and lacks some. The sample records about 44,000 clones, approximately 95% being singletons. The germline V gene encodes CDR1 MNHEY and CDR2 SVGAGI. CDR3 length: 12 amino acids. Trimming took 2 bases from V and 7 from J, leaving 8 bases between them. The clonotype originates from a female donor with multiple sclerosis, enrolled in a pregnancy study. The V gene is TRBV6-5, the J gene TRBJ1-1; a weak D match, TRBD1 (5 bases). The sample was CD4+ T cells from peripheral blood mononuclear cells, taken in the first trimester of pregnancy. The CDR3 loop reads CASSYGGIEAFF. CDR3 DNA: TGTGCCAGCAGTTACGGGGGGATTGAAGCTTTCTTT.